These 3 T cell receptor beta chains share one sample of origin, sequenced in a study of T cell responses to AZD1222 COVID-19 vaccine. Repertoires were generated with immunoSEQ multiplex PCR, while TCRdb's copy carries only in-frame clones and drops some. The data hold over 100,000 clones, with around nine tenths observed a single time. The source material was peripheral blood, sampled 28 days after the second dose of the MenACWY control vaccine. These receptor sequences come from an adult who received the MenACWY meningococcal vaccine as a control.

The V gene is TRBV21-1, the J gene TRBJ1-1; TRBD1, as called in the table, went unchecked against the DNA. TRBV21-1 is a pseudogene segment. The CDR3 runs to 14 residues. The CDR3 sequence: CASSKPPQGYWAFF. CDR3 DNA sequence: TGTGCCAGCAGCAAACCACCGCAGGGGTATTGGGCTTTCTTT.

The chain carries TRBV6-2 or TRBV6-3 and TRBJ2-7, with D possibly matching TRBD2 (7 bases). Germline V gives CDR1 MNHEY, CDR2 SVGEGT. Trimming pared 6 bases from V and 4 bases from J, leaving 16 bases between. The CDR3 runs to 14 residues. CDR3 coding DNA: TGTGCCAGCAGCCAACAGGGACTACCTTACGAGCAGTACTTC. It encodes CASSQQGLPYEQYF.

V and J are TRBV6-5 and TRBJ1-4, with D possibly matching TRBD1 (5 bases). The germline CDR1 and CDR2 sequences are MNHEY and SVGAGI. Between the trimmed V and J ends, which lost 0 bases and 8 bases, there was a span of 13 bases. This CDR3 is 15 amino acids long. CDR3 nucleotide sequence: TGTGCCAGCAGTTACTCGGGCAGGGTCGGGGAAAAACTGTTTTTT. This translates into CASSYSGRVGEKLFF.